The source of this T cell receptor beta chain is a study of CD8+ T cells in alopecia areata. About the research overall: Each day, treated patients took oral tofacitinib twice, at 5 to 10 mg per dose.

Study-wide points: An increase in clonality over normal scalp was evident in lesional scalp, especially alopecia totalis/universalis.

With regard to this clone: The antigen remains unidentified. In the same sample, other DNA sequences code for this CDR3.

Isolated RNA was reverse transcribed into cDNA used as the sequencing template. This table comes from immunoSEQ multiplex PCR, and its TCRdb copy is limited to in-frame clones, with some not included. Among 150,000 or so clones, about 90% were seen once, and the ten largest hold about 16%. Sampling of alopecia areata patients yielded lesional scalp punch biopsies as well as peripheral blood. Researchers picked out CD4+ and CD8+ T cells from PBMCs by sorting. V was clipped by 0 bases and J by 2 bases; unmatched bases: 4. Per the germline V gene, CDR1 is SGDLS and CDR2 is YYNGEE. This CDR3 region has 15 residues.

The rearrangement uses TRBV9 and TRBJ2-7; 8 nucleotides match TRBD2. This TCR was sampled from a human donor with alopecia areata. The specimen comprised CD8+ T cells sorted from blood, sampled at week 0. CDR3 coding DNA: TGTGCCAGCAGCGTAGGTACTAGCGGCACCTACGAGCAGTACTTC. It specifies CASSVGTSGTYEQYF.